Listed here are 4 T cell receptor beta chains from one sample, sequenced in a study of T cell repertoires in aging, cancer and after chemotherapy. TCR beta rearrangements were amplified from peripheral blood genomic DNA. TRB rearrangements spanning V, D and J were amplified using mixed TRB-A/B primers. MiXCR, applied by TCRdb to the multiplex PCR reads, yields one record per CDR3 protein. This table holds thousands of distinct CDR3 sequences, approximately 30% found once. Sequencing used blood. The origin of the receptors is a human donor in good health.

This clonotype came up a few times. The V gene is TRBV11-1, the J gene TRBJ1-1, with a weak D call TRBD1 (6 bases). CDR3 size: 17 residues. Deletions cut 3 bases from V and 4 bases from J, with 21 bases between. Germline V gives CDR1 SGHAT, CDR2 FQDESV (reference sequence). CDR3 coding DNA: TGTGCCAGCAGCTTCGGGGGGCGGTCCGGAAGGGGCACTGAAGCTTTCTTT. This codes for CASSFGGRSGRGTEAFF.

The chain recombines TRBV5-6 with TRBJ2-1; 9 positions match TRBD1. The J segment lost 4 bases and the V segment lost 0 bases, leaving 5 bases of the junction unmatched. This CDR3 is 16 amino acids long. CDR1 is SGHDT, CDR2 YYEEEE, per germline. The DNA of the CDR3 is TGTGCCAGCAGCTTGGCCCCGGGACAGGGTTACAATGAGCAGTTCTTC. Amino acids: CASSLAPGQGYNEQFF. The whole variable domain, remainder taken from reference TRBV5-6 and TRBJ2-1, is DAGVTQSPTHLIKTRGQQVTLRCSPKSGHDTVSWYQQALGQGPQFIFQYYEEEERQRGNFPDRFSGHQFPNYSSELNVNALLLGDSALYLCASSLAPGQGYNEQFFGPGTRLTVL.

This chain connects TRBV29-1 to TRBJ1-1, with D unresolved. This CDR3 has 10 residues. The V and J ends lost 5 bases and 6 bases respectively, with 7 bases between them. The germline gives CDR1 SQVTM, CDR2 ANQGSEA. For the CDR3, the DNA is TGCAGCGTTTCTGACGCTGAAGCTTTCTTT. The encoded protein is CSVSDAEAFF. The variable domain in full, completed from reference TRBV29-1 and TRBJ1-1, reads SAVISQKPSRDICQRGTSLTIQCQVDSQVTMMFWYRQQPGQSLTLIATANQGSEATYESGFVIDKFPISRPNLTFSTLTVSNMSPEDSSIYLCSVSDAEAFFGQGTRLTVV.

This clonotype was counted only a few times. V is TRBV18 and J is TRBJ1-6; D gene ambiguous. V lost 0 bases and J lost 8, with 17 bases in between. There are 17 residues in the CDR3. Germline CDR1 reads KGHSH; CDR2 reads LQKENI. The DNA for the CDR3 is TGTGCCAGCTCACCACCGGGTATCGGTTCGTATGATTCACCCCTCCACTTT. Its protein is CASSPPGIGSYDSPLHF.